These 23 T cell receptor beta chains were sequenced from one sample in a study of blood T cell repertoires in COVID-19. Sequencing used immunoSEQ multiplex PCR; TCRdb keeps in-frame clones, though not all of them. The table includes about 64,000 clones, 88% detected once. Sequences were obtained from peripheral blood. The source of these receptors is a woman aged 55-69 years with COVID-19, enrolled during active disease.

In this sample, this clone turned up once. V is TRBV5-4 and J is TRBJ1-4; 7 bases are shared with TRBD1. The germline V gene has CDR1 SGHNT and CDR2 YYREEE (reference sequence). This CDR3 has 12 residues. CDR3 bases: TGTGCGACAGGGCCTTCTAATGAAAAACTGTTTTTT. Protein product: CATGPSNEKLFF.

This clone was seen only a few times. The chain couples TRBV20-1 to TRBJ2-7, with TRBD2 matching over 7 bases. Germline CDR1 DFQATT, CDR2 SNEGSKA (reference sequence). This CDR3 contains 16 residues. The V and J ends lost 3 bases and 2 bases, in that order; junction bases with no gene match: 13. CDR3 loop: CSASTLGAGIAYEQYF. The CDR3 DNA is TGCAGTGCTAGTACCCTTGGAGCGGGGATTGCCTACGAGCAGTACTTC.

The chain links TRBV5-4 to TRBJ1-4; perhaps TRBD1 as D (6 bases). Trimming stripped 2 bases from V and 5 bases from J, with 7 bases between. Germline V lookup: CDR1 SGHNT, CDR2 YYREEE (reference sequence). CDR3 size: 13 residues. CDR3 region: CASSFQGNEKLFF. The DNA of the CDR3 is TGTGCCAGCAGCTTCCAGGGGAATGAAAAACTGTTTTTT.

The V and J genes are TRBV6-2 or TRBV6-3 and TRBJ1-5; 9 bases match TRBD1. Germline CDR1 reads MNHEY; CDR2 reads SVGEGT. The CDR3 consists of 18 residues. The ends lost 0 bases at V and 0 bases at J; junction bases unmatched: 6. CDR3 region: CASSYSRDREYSNQPQHF. The CDR3 DNA reads TGTGCCAGCAGTTACTCGAGGGACAGGGAATATAGCAATCAGCCCCAGCATTTT.

The chain recombines TRBV10-3 with TRBJ1-4; TRBD1 aligns across 10 bases. V was pared by 10 bases and J by 7 bases, with 6 bases of the junction left unmatched. The CDR3 length is 13 residues. Germline assignment: CDR1 ENHRY and CDR2 SYGVKD. The DNA of the CDR3 is TGTGCCACAGGACAGGGGGAGGGTGAAAAACTGTTTTTT. Translation gives CATGQGEGEKLFF.

The rearrangement joins TRBV6-2 or TRBV6-3 to TRBJ2-7, with 9 bases matching TRBD2. V was clipped by 6 bases and J by 4 bases; unmatched bases: 13. The germline V gene has CDR1 MNHEY and CDR2 SVGEGT. CDR3 length: 16 residues. In DNA, the CDR3 is TGTGCCAGCAGCCGTCTGATGCGGGAGGGCCTATACGAGCAGTACTTC. Translating gives CASSRLMREGLYEQYF.

The chain combines TRBV30 with TRBJ2-3; D is possibly TRBD2 (6 bases). Looked up from germline, CDR1 is GTSNPN and CDR2 is SVGIG (reference sequence). V shed 0 bases and J shed 6 bases, with 25 bases lying between them. This CDR3 has 18 amino acids. CDR3 in amino acids: CAWSVRLSGTLTADTQYF. CDR3 nucleotides: TGTGCCTGGAGTGTAAGGCTATCGGGGACTCTCACAGCTGATACGCAGTATTTT. The full variable domain, rest sourced from reference TRBV30 and TRBJ2-3, is SQTIHQWPATLVQPVGSPLSLECTVEGTSNPNLYWYRQAAGRGLQLLFYSVGIGQISSEVPQNLSASRPQDRQFILSSKKLLLSDSGFYLCAWSVRLSGTLTADTQYFGPGTRLTVL.

The rearrangement uses TRBV11-2 and TRBJ1-6; tentative D call: TRBD1 (6 bases). CDR3 length: 14 amino acids. Trimming stripped 2 bases from V and 10 bases from J, with 12 bases between. Germline CDR1 and CDR2: SGHAT and FQNNGV. The CDR3 reads CASSLRGARSPLHF. DNA for the CDR3: TGTGCCAGCAGCTTACGGGGGGCGAGGTCACCCCTCCACTTT.

The chain couples TRBV3-1 (or the pseudogene TRBV3-2) to TRBJ2-3; D may be TRBD1 (5 bases). CDR1 and CDR2 from the germline V gene are LGHDT and YNNKEL (reference sequence). The CDR3 length is 18 residues. V shed 0 bases and J shed 5 bases, with 21 bases lying between them. The CDR3 DNA follows: TGTGCCAGCAGCCAAGAAGGACCCCACAGGCCCAAGGGAGATACGCAGTATTTT. Protein product: CASSQEGPHRPKGDTQYF.

This clone was recorded only once. The gene calls are TRBV24-1 and TRBJ1-1; D is perhaps TRBD1 (5 bases). This CDR3 spans 14 amino acids. Trimming stripped 5 bases from V and 2 bases from J, with 11 bases between. Germline CDR1 and CDR2: KGHDR and SFDVKD. The CDR3, as DNA: TGTGCCACCAGTGGTGCAGGGACTAACACTGAAGCTTTCTTT. Translating it yields CATSGAGTNTEAFF.

The sample holds one count of this clone. This chain joins TRBV4-3 and TRBJ1-1; weak D call: TRBD1 (5 bases). Trimming removed 0 bases at V and 5 bases at J, with 13 bases between. The CDR3 loop spans 15 amino acids. From germline, CDR1 is LGHNA and CDR2 YSLEER. The CDR3, as DNA: TGCGCCAGCAGCCAAGAAGCTCGTGGGGGGACTGAAGCTTTCTTT. Its translation is CASSQEARGGTEAFF.

The chain carries TRBV9 and TRBJ2-1, with TRBD1 identical over 9 bases. This CDR3 spans 15 amino acids. V lost 4 bases, J lost 7 bases, and 9 bases stayed unmatched. Germline-derived CDR1 and CDR2 are SGDLS and YYNGEE. CDR3 bases: TGTGCCAGCAGCCCACAGACAGGGGGAGGGAATGAGCAGTTCTTC. Encoded protein: CASSPQTGGGNEQFF. Variable domain in full (rest from reference TRBV9 and TRBJ2-1): DSGVTQTPKHLITATGQRVTLRCSPRSGDLSVYWYQQSLDQGLQFLIQYYNGEERAKGNILERFSAQQFPDLHSELNLSSLELGDSALYFCASSPQTGGGNEQFFGPGTRLTVL.

The genes are TRBV5-4 and TRBJ2-5; the D gene is possibly TRBD1 (5 bases). There are 14 residues in the CDR3. V lost 0 bases to trimming and J lost 5 bases, with 11 bases between them. Germline CDR1 and CDR2: SGHNT and YYREEE (reference sequence). The DNA for the CDR3 is TGTGCCAGCAGCTTGGGGGCAGGGTTTGAGACCCAGTACTTC. It translates to CASSLGAGFETQYF.

The gene calls are TRBV28 and TRBJ1-1; unclear D gene. Germline assignment: CDR1 MDHEN and CDR2 SYDVKM. V lost 10 bases to trimming and J lost 1 base, with 13 bases between them. The CDR3 totals 13 residues. DNA of the CDR3: TGTGCCACCTCTGCGGGAAGGAACACTGAAGCTTTCTTT. Protein product: CATSAGRNTEAFF.

The chain joins TRBV28 to TRBJ2-3; 8 bases agree with TRBD2. Germline trimming cut 3 bases from V and 7 bases from J; bases unmatched to any gene: 9. Germline-derived CDR1 and CDR2 are MDHEN and SYDVKM. This CDR3 has 15 residues. CDR3 sequence reads: CASSFAGGLAHTQYF. CDR3 DNA: TGTGCCAGCAGTTTTGCGGGAGGCCTAGCTCATACGCAGTATTTT.

The chain's CDR3 is CASSAASRDYGEQFF. The CDR3 DNA reads TGTGCCAGCAGCGCAGCTTCCAGGGACTATGGTGAGCAGTTCTTC. The V and J genes are TRBV5-6 and TRBJ2-1; 7 positions match TRBD2. Germline assignment: CDR1 SGHDT and CDR2 YYEEEE. The CDR3 covers 15 residues. After removal of 4 bases from V and 9 bases from J, the junction contained 13 bases not matched to a gene.

The rearrangement joins TRBV3-1 (or the pseudogene TRBV3-2) to TRBJ1-3, with unresolved D. This CDR3 has 15 amino acids. Trimming left V 4 bases short and J 5 bases short, with 15 bases between. Germline-derived CDR1 and CDR2 are LGHDT and YNNKEL (reference sequence). CDR3 sequence (DNA): TGTGCCAGCAGCCCCCGTTCGGCAGGCCGAAACACCATATATTTT. Its translation: CASSPRSAGRNTIYF.

J is TRBJ2-1 and V is TRBV5-4; possible D gene TRBD1, 6 bases. Trimming left V 2 bases short and J 1 base short, with 10 bases between. The CDR3 covers 15 residues. From germline, CDR1 is SGHNT and CDR2 YYREEE (reference sequence). CDR3 amino acids: CASSFGQNSYNEQFF. The CDR3 nucleotides are TGTGCCAGCAGCTTTGGACAGAATTCCTACAATGAGCAGTTCTTC.

This sequence joins TRBV6-2 or TRBV6-3 and TRBJ2-7; D remains ambiguous. Deletions cut 6 bases from V and 1 base from J, with 7 bases between. Germline V gives CDR1 MNHEY, CDR2 SVGEGT. The CDR3 loop spans 12 amino acids. The CDR3 DNA is TGTGCCAGCAGCCGGGCGTCCTACGAGCAGTACTTC. Amino acid sequence: CASSRASYEQYF.

The rearrangement links TRBV19 to TRBJ2-7; D unresolved. This CDR3 has 13 residues. Germline values: CDR1 LNHDA, CDR2 SQIVND (reference sequence). The germline V and J ends were trimmed by 3 bases and 0 bases, with 6 bases remaining between them. The CDR3 here is CASSIASSYEQYF. CDR3 sequence (DNA): TGTGCCAGTAGTATCGCCAGCTCCTACGAGCAGTACTTC.

A single count supports this clone. The CDR3 here is CASTRDRGQGAQYF. The CDR3, as DNA: TGTGCCAGCACCCGGGACAGGGGGCAAGGGGCCCAGTACTTC. The V and J genes are TRBV6-5 and TRBJ2-5; 12 bases agree with TRBD1. The CDR3 runs to 14 residues. Looked up from germline, CDR1 is MNHEY and CDR2 is SVGAGI. With 7 bases clipped from V and 9 bases from J, the junction kept 9 bases outside the gene matches.

The chain joins TRBV2 to TRBJ1-4, with no clear D. The CDR3 spans 14 residues. Germline CDR1 and CDR2: SNHLY and FYNNEI. V was shortened by 3 bases and J by 0 bases, with 5 bases between the two germline ends. For the CDR3, the DNA is TGTGCCAGCAGTGAGCGGACAACTAATGAAAAACTGTTTTTT. It is translated as CASSERTTNEKLFF. Filled out from reference TRBV2 and TRBJ1-4, the complete variable domain reads EPEVTQTPSHQVTQMGQEVILRCVPISNHLYFYWYRQILGQKVEFLVSFYNNEISEKSEIFDDQFSVERPDGSNFTLKIRSTKLEDSAMYFCASSERTTNEKLFFGSGTQLSVL.

The chain is built from TRBV30 and TRBJ1-5; no reliable D call. From germline, CDR1 is GTSNPN and CDR2 SVGIG (reference sequence). Deletions cut 2 bases from V and 3 bases from J, with 20 bases between. The CDR3 sequence is 17 residues long. The CDR3 DNA reads TGTGCCTGGAGTCCCCCTAGGCCGACGAGGTACAATCAGCCCCAGCATTTT. Amino acids: CAWSPPRPTRYNQPQHF.